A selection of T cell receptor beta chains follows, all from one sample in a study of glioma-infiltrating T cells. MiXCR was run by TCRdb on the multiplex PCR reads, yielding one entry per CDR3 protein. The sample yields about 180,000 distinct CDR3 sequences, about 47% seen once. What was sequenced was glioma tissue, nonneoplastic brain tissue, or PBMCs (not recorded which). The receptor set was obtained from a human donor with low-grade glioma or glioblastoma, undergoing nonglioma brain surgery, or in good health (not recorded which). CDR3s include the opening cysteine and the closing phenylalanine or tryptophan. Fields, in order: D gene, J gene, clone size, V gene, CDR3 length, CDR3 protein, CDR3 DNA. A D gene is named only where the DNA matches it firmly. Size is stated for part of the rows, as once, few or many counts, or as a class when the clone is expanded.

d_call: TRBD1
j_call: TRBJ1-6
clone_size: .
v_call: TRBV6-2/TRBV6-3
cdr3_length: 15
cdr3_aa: CASSVTGVRNSYLHF
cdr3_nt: TGTGCCAGCAGTGTTACAGGGGTACGAAATTCATACCTCCACTTT

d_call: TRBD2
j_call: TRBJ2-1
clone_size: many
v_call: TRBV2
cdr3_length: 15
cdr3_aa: CASSSGTSPLNEQFF
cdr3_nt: TGTGCCAGCAGCTCCGGGACTAGCCCCTTGAATGAGCAGTTCTTC

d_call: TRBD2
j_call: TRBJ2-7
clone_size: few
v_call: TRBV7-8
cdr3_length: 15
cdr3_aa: CASSPTSSTFYEQYF
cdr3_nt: TGTGCCAGCAGCCCGACTAGCTCCACGTTCTACGAGCAGTACTTC

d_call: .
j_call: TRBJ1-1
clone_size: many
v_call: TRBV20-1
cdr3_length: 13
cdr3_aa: CSAPGRRNTEAFF
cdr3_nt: TGCAGTGCTCCGGGACGGAGGAACACTGAAGCTTTCTTT

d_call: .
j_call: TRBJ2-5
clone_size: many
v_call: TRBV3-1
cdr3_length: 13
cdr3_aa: CASSKQGLETQYF
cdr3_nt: TGTGCCAGCAGCAAACAGGGTTTAGAGACCCAGTACTTC

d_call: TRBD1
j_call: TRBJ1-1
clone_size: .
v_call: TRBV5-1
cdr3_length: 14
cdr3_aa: CASSFQGEATEAFF
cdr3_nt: TGCGCCAGCAGCTTCCAGGGGGAGGCAACTGAAGCTTTCTTT

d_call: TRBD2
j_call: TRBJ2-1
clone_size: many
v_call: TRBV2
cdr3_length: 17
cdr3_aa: CASKRVGLADTYNEQFF
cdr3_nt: TGTGCCAGCAAACGGGTTGGCCTAGCGGACACCTACAATGAGCAGTTCTTC

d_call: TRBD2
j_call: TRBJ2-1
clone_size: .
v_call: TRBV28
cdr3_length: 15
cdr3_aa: CASSQTSGRPFEQFF
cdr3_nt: TGTGCCAGCAGTCAAACTAGCGGGAGGCCCTTTGAGCAGTTCTTC

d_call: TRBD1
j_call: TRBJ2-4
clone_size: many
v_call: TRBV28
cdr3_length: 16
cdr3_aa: CASSPRTGLAKNIQYF
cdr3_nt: TGTGCCAGCAGTCCTAGGACAGGGTTAGCCAAAAACATTCAGTACTTC

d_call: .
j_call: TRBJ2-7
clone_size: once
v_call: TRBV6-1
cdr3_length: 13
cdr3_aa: CASIDTGYYEQYF
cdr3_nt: TGTGCCAGCATAGACACCGGATATTACGAGCAGTACTTC

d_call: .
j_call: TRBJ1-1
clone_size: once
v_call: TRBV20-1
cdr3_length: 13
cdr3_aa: CSASPGRWTQAFF
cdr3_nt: TGCAGTGCTAGTCCAGGTCGGTGGACTCAAGCTTTCTTT

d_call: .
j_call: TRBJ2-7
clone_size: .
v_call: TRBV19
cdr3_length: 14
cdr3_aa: CASSMVAQNGEQYF
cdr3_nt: TGTGCCAGTAGTATGGTCGCGCAGAACGGGGAGCAGTACTTC

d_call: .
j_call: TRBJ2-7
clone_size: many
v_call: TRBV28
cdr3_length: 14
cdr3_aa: CASCSSHTYYEQYF
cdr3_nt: TGTGCCAGCTGTAGCAGCCATACCTACTACGAGCAGTACTTC

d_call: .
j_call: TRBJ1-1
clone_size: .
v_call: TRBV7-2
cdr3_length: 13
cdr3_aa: CASSEGMNTEALF
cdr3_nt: TGTGCCAGCAGCGAGGGAATGAACACTGAAGCTCTCTTT

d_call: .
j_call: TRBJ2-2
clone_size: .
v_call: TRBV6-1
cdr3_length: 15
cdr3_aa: CASSQGGPNTGELFF
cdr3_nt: TGTGCCAGCAGCCAGGGGGGACCAAACACCGGGGAGCTGTTTTTT

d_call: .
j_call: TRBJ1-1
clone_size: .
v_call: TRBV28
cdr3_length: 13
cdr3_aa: CASTHRLNTEAFF
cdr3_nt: TGTGCCAGCACTCACAGGCTCAACACTGAAGCTTTCTTT

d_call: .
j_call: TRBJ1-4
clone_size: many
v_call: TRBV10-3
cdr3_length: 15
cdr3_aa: CAISESGTRSEKLFF
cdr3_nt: TGTGCCATCAGTGAGTCGGGCACCCGTAGTGAAAAACTGTTTTTT

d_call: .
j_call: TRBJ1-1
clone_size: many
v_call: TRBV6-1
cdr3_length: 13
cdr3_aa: CASSEWANTEAFF
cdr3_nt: TGTGCCAGCAGTGAATGGGCAAACACTGAAGCTTTCTTT

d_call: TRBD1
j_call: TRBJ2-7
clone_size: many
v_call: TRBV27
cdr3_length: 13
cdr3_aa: CASSWGQGGEQYF
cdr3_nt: TGTGCCAGCAGTTGGGGACAGGGAGGAGAGCAGTACTTC

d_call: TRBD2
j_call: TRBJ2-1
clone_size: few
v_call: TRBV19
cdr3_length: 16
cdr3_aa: CASSTGLASPYNEQFF
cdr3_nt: TGTGCCAGTAGTACCGGACTAGCCTCACCCTACAATGAGCAGTTCTTC

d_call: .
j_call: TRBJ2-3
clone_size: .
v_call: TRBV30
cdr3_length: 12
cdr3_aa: CAWSGSTDTQYF
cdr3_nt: TGTGCCTGGAGCGGGAGTACAGATACGCAGTATTTT

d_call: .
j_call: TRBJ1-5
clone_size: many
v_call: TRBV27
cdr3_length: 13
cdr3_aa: CASRTQGGQPQHF
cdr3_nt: TGTGCCAGCAGAACACAGGGCGGTCAGCCCCAGCATTTT

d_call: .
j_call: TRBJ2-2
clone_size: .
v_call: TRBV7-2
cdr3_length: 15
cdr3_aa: CASSLAQGNTGELFF
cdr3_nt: TGTGCCAGCAGCTTAGCTCAGGGTAACACCGGGGAGCTGTTTTTT

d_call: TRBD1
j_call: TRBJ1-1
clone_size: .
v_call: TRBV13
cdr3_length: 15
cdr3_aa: CASSAQGQGLTEAFF
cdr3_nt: TGTGCCAGCAGCGCCCAGGGACAGGGGCTTACTGAAGCTTTCTTT

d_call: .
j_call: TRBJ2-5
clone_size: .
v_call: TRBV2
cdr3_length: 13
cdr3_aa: CASSKIRQETQYF
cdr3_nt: TGTGCCAGCAGTAAGATACGACAAGAGACCCAGTACTTC

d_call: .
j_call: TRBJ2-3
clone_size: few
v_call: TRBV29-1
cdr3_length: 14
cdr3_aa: CSVDSTRESDTQYF
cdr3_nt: TGCAGCGTTGACTCCACTCGGGAATCAGATACGCAGTATTTT

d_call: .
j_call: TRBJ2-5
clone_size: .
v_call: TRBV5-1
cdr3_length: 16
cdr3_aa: CASSTKGTGVLETQYF
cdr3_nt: TGCGCCAGCAGCACCAAAGGGACTGGGGTTTTGGAGACCCAGTACTTC

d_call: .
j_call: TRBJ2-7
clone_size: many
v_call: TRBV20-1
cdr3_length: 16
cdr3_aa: CSASLPPTSSSYEQYF
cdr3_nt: TGCAGTGCTAGCCTACCCCCCACTAGTAGCTCCTACGAGCAGTACTTC

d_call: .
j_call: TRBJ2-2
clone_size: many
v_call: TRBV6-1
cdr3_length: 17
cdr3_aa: CASTQLTGTWNTGELFF
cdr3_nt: TGTGCCAGCACCCAATTAACCGGGACATGGAACACCGGGGAGCTGTTTTTT

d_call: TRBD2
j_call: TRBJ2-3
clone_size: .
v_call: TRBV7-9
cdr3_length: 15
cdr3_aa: CASSLTAGSTDTQYF
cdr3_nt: TGTGCCAGCAGCTTGACAGCGGGAAGCACAGATACGCAGTATTTT

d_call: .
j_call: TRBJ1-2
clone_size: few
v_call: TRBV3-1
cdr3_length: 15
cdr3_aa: CASSQSRTPRAVYTF
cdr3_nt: TGTGCCAGCAGCCAATCCCGAACGCCCCGGGCTGTCTACACCTTC

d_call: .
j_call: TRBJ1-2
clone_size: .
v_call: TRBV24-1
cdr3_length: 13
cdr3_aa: CATSDHRGRGYTF
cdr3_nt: TGTGCCACCAGTGACCATCGGGGAAGAGGCTACACCTTC

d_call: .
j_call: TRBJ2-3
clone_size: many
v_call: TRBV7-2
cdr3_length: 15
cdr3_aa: CASSETVNLGDTQYF
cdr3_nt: TGTGCCAGCAGCGAGACGGTAAACCTTGGTGATACGCAGTATTTT

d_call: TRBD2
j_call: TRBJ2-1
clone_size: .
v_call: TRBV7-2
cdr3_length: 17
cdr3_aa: CASSSGTSGNFDNEQFF
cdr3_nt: TGTGCCAGCAGTTCCGGGACTAGCGGTAACTTTGACAATGAGCAGTTCTTC

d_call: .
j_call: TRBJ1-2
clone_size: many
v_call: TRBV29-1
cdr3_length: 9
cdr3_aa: CSATGRNTF
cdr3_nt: TGCAGTGCCACAGGGAGGAATACCTTC

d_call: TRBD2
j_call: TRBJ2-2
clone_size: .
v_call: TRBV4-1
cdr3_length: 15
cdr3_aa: CATGLAGANTGELIF
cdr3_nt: TGCGCCACGGGACTAGCGGGAGCCAACACCGGGGAGCTGATTTTT